Below, 12 T cell receptor beta chains from the same sample are listed, as sequenced in a study of CD4 T cells in relation to SARS-CoV-2 and coronaviruses (dated by TCRdb to the early 2020s). Preparation of the library involved the immunoSEQ multiplex PCR assay. TCRdb's version of the immuneACCESS table is confined to in-frame rearrangements and falls short of the full clone set. An unresolved V gene accounts for under half of the shortfall where checked; the remainder is of unknown origin. For this sample there are over 40,000 clones; about 87% appear just once. The leading ten clones occupy around 1.2% of the sample. These TCRs' antigens remain unknown. Sequenced material: naive CD4+ T cells from PBMCs, cultured in vitro. This specimen's cell subset or site label, per the study, means: naive CD4+ T cells isolated by negative enrichment. These TCRs come from an adult with COVID-19.

This rearrangement joins TRBV11-2 to TRBJ1-1, with D hard to call. The CDR3 runs to 15 residues. Germline V gene sequence: CDR1 SGHAT, CDR2 FQNNGV. Trimming stripped 2 bases from V and 0 bases from J, with 10 bases between. The CDR3 DNA is TGTGCCAGCAGCTTACAGGTCAGAATGAACACTGAAGCTTTCTTT. It yields the protein CASSLQVRMNTEAFF.

This clone was detected once. This sequence joins TRBV28 and TRBJ2-5; D may be TRBD1 (5 bases). V was clipped by 1 base and J by 4 bases, with 7 bases between them. The CDR3 runs 13 residues. Germline CDR1 MDHEN, CDR2 SYDVKM. CDR3 DNA sequence: TGTGCCAGCAGTTTATTCAGGGCAGAGACCCAGTACTTC. Translating it yields CASSLFRAETQYF.

This sequence joins TRBV27 and TRBJ2-7; TRBD1 agrees at 7 bases. The CDR3 covers 16 residues. With 4 bases clipped from V and 6 bases from J, the junction kept 15 bases outside the gene matches. CDR1 MNHEY and CDR2 SMNVEV come from the germline V gene (reference sequence). The CDR3 DNA reads as TGTGCCAGCAGTTCCCCTAGACAGGGCCTGAAGGTCGAGCAGTACTTC. Protein product: CASSSPRQGLKVEQYF.

The chain employs TRBV11-2 and TRBJ2-5; 11 nucleotides agree with TRBD2. Trimming took 0 bases from V and 2 from J; bases not matched to a gene: 5. CDR1 and CDR2 (germline): SGHAT, FQNNGV. The CDR3 spans 17 residues. As DNA, the CDR3 is TGTGCCAGCAGCTTAGAGACGACTAGCGGGATACAAGAGACCCAGTACTTC. Protein: CASSLETTSGIQETQYF.

This clone occurred once. This chain connects TRBV6-1 to TRBJ2-5; 13 bases match TRBD2. V lost 3 bases to trimming and J lost 5 bases; unmatched junction nucleotides: 9. Germline CDR1 reads MNHNS; CDR2 reads SASEGT. This CDR3 spans 17 amino acids. The CDR3 here is CASSERRTSGSVETQYF. CDR3 coding DNA: TGTGCCAGCAGTGAGAGAAGGACTAGCGGGAGTGTCGAGACCCAGTACTTC.

The chain carries TRBV3-1 (or the pseudogene TRBV3-2) and TRBJ1-1, with TRBD1 matching over 7 bases. The germline gives CDR1 LGHDT, CDR2 YNNKEL (reference sequence). V trimming: 1 base; J trimming: 6 bases; junction bases outside the gene matches: 5. The CDR3 is 14 residues long. The CDR3 bases are TGTGCCAGCAGCCAAGGTGTAGGGGGCCCTGAAGCTTTCTTT. Translating it yields CASSQGVGGPEAFF.

The J gene is TRBJ2-7, the V gene TRBV6-2 or TRBV6-3, with D tentatively TRBD2 (5 bases). This CDR3 has 13 amino acids. Germline V gene lookup returns CDR1 MNHEY and CDR2 SVGEGT. V was trimmed by 2 bases and J by 2 bases, leaving 7 bases between them. Here the CDR3 reads CASSYGETYEQYF. The DNA of the CDR3 is TGTGCCAGCAGTTACGGGGAGACCTACGAGCAGTACTTC.

The gene calls are TRBV6-4 and TRBJ1-4, with a possible D match to TRBD1 (5 bases). The CDR3 covers 15 residues. V was pared by 5 bases and J by 0 bases, with 10 bases between. The germline gives CDR1 MRHNA, CDR2 SNTAGT. In DNA form, the CDR3 reads TGTGCCAGCAGTCCACGGGACCCAACTAATGAAAAACTGTTTTTT. Protein product: CASSPRDPTNEKLFF.

This clone was seen just once. J is TRBJ2-1 and V is TRBV6-5; D not certain. The CDR3 spans 14 residues. Trimming shortened V by 6 bases and J by 0 bases, and 9 bases separated the two germline ends. Germline V gene sequence: CDR1 MNHEY, CDR2 SVGAGI. CDR3 amino acids: CASRGQSSYNEQFF. CDR3 coding DNA: TGTGCCAGCAGGGGCCAGAGCTCCTACAATGAGCAGTTCTTC.

V and J are TRBV5-1 and TRBJ2-3; D gene uncertain. V was pared by 0 bases and J by 0 bases, with 2 bases between. The length of the CDR3 is 13 residues. Germline CDR1 is SGHRS and CDR2 is YFSETQ. CDR3 residues: CASSLASTDTQYF. CDR3 sequence (DNA): TGCGCCAGCAGCTTGGCCAGCACAGATACGCAGTATTTT.

The chain is built from TRBV29-1 and TRBJ2-1, with TRBD2 matching over 10 bases. The CDR3 has 14 amino acids. Per the germline V gene, CDR1 is SQVTM and CDR2 is ANQGSEA. Trimming cost V 4 bases and J 7 bases; bases outside gene matches: 7. The CDR3 loop reads CSVGLAGEVNEQFF. The CDR3 DNA sequence: TGCAGCGTTGGGCTAGCGGGAGAAGTAAATGAGCAGTTCTTC.

V gene TRBV18 combines with J gene TRBJ1-1; 9 positions match TRBD1. V lost 5 bases and J lost 2; bases outside the gene matches: 3. Germline values: CDR1 KGHSH, CDR2 LQKENI. This CDR3 has 14 residues. The CDR3 DNA follows: TGTGCCAGCTCAGCGGGACAGGGAAACACTGAAGCTTTCTTT. Encoded protein: CASSAGQGNTEAFF. Complete variable domain (other parts from reference TRBV18 and TRBJ1-1): NAGVMQNPRHLVRRRGQEARLRCSPMKGHSHVYWYRQLPEEGLKFMVYLQKENIIDESGMPKERFSAEFPKEGPSILRIQQVVRGDSAAYFCASSAGQGNTEAFFGQGTRLTVV.